In its sample, the clone carrying this TCR beta chain was seen once. Its antigen is not identified. This sample is part of a study of cytomegalovirus exposure and HLA in healthy donors. Overall study results and limits: Some segments of the V type, notably TRBV6-2 and TRBV6-3, were excluded as indistinguishable. Association of around 17,000 TCR beta sequences with HLA alleles was found at 0.05 false discovery rate in a later analysis.

The PCR had 60 Vbeta and 13 Jbeta primers. In the source study's methods: A later analysis tallied 87 million or so unique TCR beta chains, around 10 million of them shared. Sequencing used immunoSEQ multiplex PCR; TCRdb keeps in-frame clones, though not all of them. V and J calls and clone size are copied from that table; D and trimming were computed from the DNA. The sample gives some 200,000 clones, approximately 80% of which show up once; roughly 1.9% is in the top ten. The germline V gene encodes CDR1 SGHNT and CDR2 YYREEE (reference sequence). The CDR3 covers 14 residues. Trimming cost V 4 bases and J 5 bases; bases outside gene matches: 6.

The clonotype comes from a young woman in good health and CMV-seronegative. The rearrangement joins TRBV5-4 to TRBJ2-5, with 9 bases fitting TRBD2. The specimen sequenced was PBMCs. The CDR3 DNA sequence: TGTGCCAGCAGCCTCCGGACTAGCGCCGAGACCCAGTACTTC. It specifies CASSLRTSAETQYF.